This TCR beta chain comes out of a study of blood T cell repertoires in COVID-19. At the level of the study: There were acute and convalescent COVID-19 samples, and they came from the United States, Italy and Spain. T cells, B-cell-depleted T cells, or PBMCs supplied cDNA or gDNA.

CDR1 and CDR2 from the germline V gene are MNHEY and SVGAGI. The CDR3 spans 15 residues. V lost 10 bases and J lost 3; bases outside the gene matches: 11. Original analysis: Quantification of nucleated cells was approximated via reference gene primer amplification. Clones were read by immunoSEQ multiplex PCR, and TCRdb kept only the in-frame ones, dropping some. D and trimming were read from the DNA, whereas the V and J calls and clone size are those reported in that table. This sample has 130,000 or so clones, with 70% to 85% found just once. The chain has TRBV6-5 and TRBJ2-3, with 9 bases lining up with TRBD1. This receptor was taken from a woman aged 80 or older with acute or convalescent COVID-19. Sequenced input: peripheral blood. DNA of the CDR3: TGTGCCACCGGAAGACAGGGGGAAGAAACAGATACGCAGTATTTT. Protein product: CATGRQGEETDTQYF.